This TCR beta chain was recovered during a study of blood T cell repertoires in COVID-19. The V end lost 0 bases, the J end lost 0 bases, and 6 bases lay between the germline ends. CDR3 length: 14 residues. Germline CDR1 and CDR2: SGHKS and YYEKEE (reference sequence). The authors' processing: It was from reference gene primer amplification that nucleated cell counts were estimated. Repertoires were generated with immunoSEQ multiplex PCR, while TCRdb's copy carries only in-frame clones and drops some. V, J and clone size are those of that table, while D and trimming were read from the DNA. Of hundreds of thousands of clones detected, around 89% appear once; the ten largest clones hold about 0.26%.

Sequences were obtained from peripheral blood. The gene calls are TRBV5-5 and TRBJ1-1; D may be TRBD1 (5 bases). The receptor was isolated from a young woman with acute or convalescent COVID-19. The CDR3 DNA sequence: TGTGCCAGCAGCTTGGGACAGATGAACACTGAAGCTTTCTTT. The encoded protein is CASSLGQMNTEAFF.